This TCR beta chain was captured by sequencing in a study of blood T cell repertoires in COVID-19. The CDR3 runs to 13 residues. Germline V lookup: CDR1 SQVTM, CDR2 ANQGSEA. V lost 3 bases, J lost 5 bases, and 13 bases lay in between. As handled by the study authors: Reference gene primer amplification gave estimated nucleated cell counts. The repertoire was sequenced with immunoSEQ multiplex PCR; TCRdb's copy has only in-frame clones and lacks some. The V and J calls and the clone size are those of that table, but D and trimming were determined from the DNA. This table has 43,000 or so clones, 86% appearing once.

The TCR originated in a man aged 55 to 70 with active COVID-19. Material for sequencing was peripheral blood. This chain uses TRBV29-1 with TRBJ1-2, with a weak D call TRBD1 (5 bases). The CDR3 region has the DNA TGCAGCGTTGACAGCCAGGACAATTATGGCTACACCTTC. Its protein is CSVDSQDNYGYTF.